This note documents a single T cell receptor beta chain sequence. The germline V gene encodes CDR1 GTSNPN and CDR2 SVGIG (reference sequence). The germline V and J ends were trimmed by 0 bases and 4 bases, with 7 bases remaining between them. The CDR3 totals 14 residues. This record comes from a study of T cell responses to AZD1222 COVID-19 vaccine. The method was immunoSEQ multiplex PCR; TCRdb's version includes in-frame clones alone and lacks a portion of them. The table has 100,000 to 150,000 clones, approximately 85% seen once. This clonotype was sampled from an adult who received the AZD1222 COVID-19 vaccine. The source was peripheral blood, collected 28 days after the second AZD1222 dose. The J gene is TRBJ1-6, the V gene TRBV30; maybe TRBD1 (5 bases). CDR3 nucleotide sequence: TGTGCCTGGAGTGTCGGGGCATATAATTCACCCCTCCACTTT. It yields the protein CAWSVGAYNSPLHF.